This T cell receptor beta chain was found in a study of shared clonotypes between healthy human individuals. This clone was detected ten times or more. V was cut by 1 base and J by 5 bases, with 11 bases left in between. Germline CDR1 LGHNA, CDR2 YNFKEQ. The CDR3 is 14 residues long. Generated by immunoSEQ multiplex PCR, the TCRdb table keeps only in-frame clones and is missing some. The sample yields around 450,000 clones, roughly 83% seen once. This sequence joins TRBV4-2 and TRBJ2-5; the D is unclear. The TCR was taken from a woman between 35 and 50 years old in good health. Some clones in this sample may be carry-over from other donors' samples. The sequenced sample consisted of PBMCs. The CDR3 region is CASSQGVSRETQYF. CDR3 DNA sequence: TGTGCCAGCAGCCAAGGGGTTAGCCGCGAGACCCAGTACTTC.